The 10 T cell receptor beta chains in this list originate from one sample, sequenced in a study of T-cell reconstitution after alpha-beta-depleted transplantation in children. The library targeted TCRbeta and was prepared with unique molecular identifiers. TCRdb redid the calling of the PCR reads with MiXCR, one entry per CDR3 protein. The table shows about 610,000 distinct CDR3 sequences, with approximately 10% occurring only once. The input for sequencing was PBMCs from the stem cell graft donor, taken from the stem cell graft. The receptors originated from a human donor who donated a stem cell graft to a child with acute myeloid leukemia.

This clonotype was counted many times. The V call is TRBV29-1, the J call TRBJ1-1, with D possibly TRBD1 on 6 matching bases. CDR3 length: 11 residues. V lost 7 bases and J lost 7, with 13 bases in between. Germline V gene lookup returns CDR1 SQVTM and CDR2 ANQGSEA. Here the CDR3 reads CSAQRGSEAFF. The CDR3 DNA sequence: TGCAGCGCCCAAAGGGGGAGTGAAGCTTTCTTT.

At least ten counts were recorded for this clonotype. The V and J genes are TRBV29-1 and TRBJ1-4; 9 bases agree with TRBD1. This CDR3 contains 12 residues. The germline CDR1 and CDR2 sequences are SQVTM and ANQGSEA. The junction had 0 bases not matched to a gene; V was cut back by 7 bases and J by 3 bases. The CDR3 DNA reads TGCAGCGGACAGGGGGCTAATGAAAAACTGTTTTTT. This codes for CSGQGANEKLFF. Full variable domain (rest looked up from reference TRBV29-1 and TRBJ1-4): SAVISQKPSRDICQRGTSLTIQCQVDSQVTMMFWYRQQPGQSLTLIATANQGSEATYESGFVIDKFPISRPNLTFSTLTVSNMSPEDSSIYLCSGQGANEKLFFGSGTQLSVL.

The chain has TRBV28 and TRBJ2-1, with TRBD2 identical over 8 bases. This CDR3 has 16 residues. The germline CDR1 and CDR2 sequences are MDHEN and SYDVKM. V shed 3 bases and J 6 bases; nucleotides not matched to a gene: 10. The CDR3 DNA reads as TGTGCCAGCAGTTTCCTTCCCGGGACTAGATCCAATGAGCAGTTCTTC. Its protein is CASSFLPGTRSNEQFF.

The V and J genes are TRBV6-1 and TRBJ2-1; 9 bases align to TRBD2. The CDR3 contains 15 residues. J gave up 4 bases and V 8 bases, and 9 bases lay outside the gene matches. CDR1 MNHNS and CDR2 SASEGT come from the germline V gene. The chain's CDR3 is CASDGTSHSYNEQFF. The CDR3 bases are TGTGCCAGCGACGGGACTAGCCATTCTTACAATGAGCAGTTCTTC.

This clonotype was counted many times. The chain joins TRBV24-1 to TRBJ1-4; D gene ambiguous. CDR1 KGHDR and CDR2 SFDVKD come from the germline V gene. This CDR3 has 13 amino acids. The V end was cut by 4 bases, the J end by 4 bases, with 6 bases between. CDR3 bases: TGTGCCACCAGTGACTCGAGTAATGAAAAACTGTTTTTT. Amino acids: CATSDSSNEKLFF.

As DNA, the CDR3 is TGTGCCAGCAGCCCGGACACCCCCAGGGTCCATGGCTACACCTTC. This codes for CASSPDTPRVHGYTF. The chain uses TRBV27 and TRBJ1-2; D is possibly TRBD1 (5 bases). Trimming pared 6 bases from V and 6 bases from J, leaving 20 bases between. The germline V gene has CDR1 MNHEY and CDR2 SMNVEV (reference sequence). This CDR3 has 15 amino acids.

At least ten counts were recorded for this clonotype. The rearrangement uses TRBV7-3 and TRBJ2-1, with D uncertain. The length of the CDR3 is 15 residues. Looked up from germline, CDR1 is SGHTA and CDR2 is FQGTGA. The V and J ends lost 8 bases and 0 bases respectively, with 14 bases between them. The CDR3: CASSSDGSSYNEQFF. The CDR3 DNA sequence: TGTGCCAGCTCTTCCGACGGAAGCTCCTACAATGAGCAGTTCTTC.

In this sample, this clonotype turned up a few times. The chain employs TRBV9 and TRBJ2-1; D not certain. V lost 1 base and J 9 bases, leaving 11 bases between the germline ends. Germline-derived CDR1 and CDR2 are SGDLS and YYNGEE. The CDR3 runs 13 residues. The CDR3 region is CASSVSLIGEQFF. CDR3 in DNA: TGTGCCAGCAGCGTATCTTTAATCGGTGAGCAGTTCTTC.

The chain is built from TRBV20-1 and TRBJ2-7, with D maybe TRBD2 (5 bases). Between the trimmed V and J ends, which lost 4 bases and 2 bases, there was a span of 18 bases. This CDR3 spans 15 amino acids. From germline, CDR1 is DFQATT and CDR2 SNEGSKA (reference sequence). The DNA for the CDR3 is TGCAGTGCTACAGACCCCCGGACTGGCACCTACGAGCAGTACTTC. Translated, it gives CSATDPRTGTYEQYF.

V is TRBV18 and J is TRBJ2-1; 11 bases fit TRBD2. With 3 bases clipped from V and 8 bases from J, the junction kept 3 bases outside the gene matches. Germline V gene lookup returns CDR1 KGHSH and CDR2 LQKENI. This CDR3 spans 14 amino acids. CDR3 DNA: TGTGCCAGCTCACCGGGACTAGCGGTCGATGAGCAGTTCTTC. Its translation: CASSPGLAVDEQFF.